These 31 T cell receptor beta chains originate from one sample sequenced in a study of blood T cell repertoires in COVID-19. The protocol was immunoSEQ multiplex PCR, while the TCRdb copy is restricted to in-frame clones and leaves out a portion. The data hold roughly 63,000 clones, with 75% to 90% observed a single time. Material for sequencing was peripheral blood. All receptors come from a man aged 50 or older with active COVID-19.

The chain is built from TRBV7-2 and TRBJ2-4, with 13 bases aligning to TRBD2. V lost 3 bases and J lost 4; bases outside the gene matches: 3. CDR1 is SGHTA, CDR2 FQGNSA, per germline. This CDR3 contains 16 residues. The CDR3 coding sequence is TGTGCCAGCAGCTTGACTAGCGGGGGGCGGAAAAACATTCAGTACTTC. Protein sequence: CASSLTSGGRKNIQYF.

This clone has only one observation. The chain has TRBV12-3 or TRBV12-4 and TRBJ1-2; D not resolved. The CDR3 has 13 residues. V lost 1 base and J lost 1, with 4 bases in between. The CDR3 bases are TGTGCCAGCAGTTTAGTTATTAACTATGGCTACACCTTC. Protein sequence: CASSLVINYGYTF.

This rearrangement joins TRBV5-1 to TRBJ2-1, with TRBD2 identical over 8 bases. This CDR3 is built from 15 residues. Germline V gene data show CDR1 as SGHRS and CDR2 as YFSETQ. With V trimmed by 5 bases and J by 3 bases, 7 bases remained unmatched. CDR3 sequence reads: CASRRGGLGYNEQFF. DNA for the CDR3: TGCGCCAGCAGACGAGGGGGACTAGGCTACAATGAGCAGTTCTTC.

This chain uses TRBV29-1 with TRBJ2-3, with 10 nucleotides matching TRBD1. The CDR3 is 15 residues long. CDR1 is SQVTM, CDR2 ANQGSEA, per germline. V shed 6 bases and J 4 bases; nucleotides not matched to a gene: 10. CDR3 residues: CSVAGTGVGADTQYF. CDR3 DNA sequence: TGCAGCGTAGCCGGGACAGGGGTAGGTGCAGATACGCAGTATTTT.

The genes are TRBV10-2 and TRBJ2-5; 8 bases are a match to TRBD2. The CDR3 loop spans 15 amino acids. Germline trimming cut 0 bases from V and 5 bases from J; bases unmatched to any gene: 5. Germline assignment: CDR1 WSHSY and CDR2 SAAADI. CDR3 amino acids: CASSESGLGGETQYF. The CDR3, as DNA: TGCGCCAGCAGTGAGTCGGGACTAGGGGGGGAGACCCAGTACTTC.

As for this clone: Other nucleotide sequences in the sample specify the same CDR3. This sequence joins TRBV28 and TRBJ2-7; 8 nucleotides align to TRBD1. The junction had 9 bases not matched to a gene; V was cut back by 6 bases and J by 5 bases. This CDR3 is 14 amino acids long. Germline assignment: CDR1 MDHEN and CDR2 SYDVKM. As DNA, the CDR3 is TGTGCCAGCAGGAAACGACAGACAGGGGACGAGCAGTACTTC. The encoded protein is CASRKRQTGDEQYF.

This chain connects TRBV19 to TRBJ1-1; D gene ambiguous. CDR3 length equals 14 residues. Trimming took 5 bases from V and 3 from J, leaving 13 bases between them. CDR1 and CDR2 from the germline V gene are LNHDA and SQIVND (reference sequence). CDR3 sequence: CASSYAGGYTEAFF. The CDR3 nucleotides read TGTGCCAGTAGTTATGCGGGTGGGTACACTGAAGCTTTCTTT.

The chain uses TRBV5-5 and TRBJ1-2, with D possibly being TRBD1 (6 bases). Germline assignment: CDR1 SGHKS and CDR2 YYEKEE (reference sequence). V dropped 4 bases and J dropped 7 bases, with 14 bases sitting between them. The CDR3 has 13 amino acids. CDR3 amino acids: CASSLRDNPGYTF. The CDR3 nucleotides read TGTGCCAGCAGCCTCCGGGACAACCCTGGCTACACCTTC.

The V call is TRBV6-5, the J call TRBJ1-3, with D uncertain. The V gene's germline CDR1 is MNHEY and CDR2 SVGAGI. Trimming cost V 7 bases and J 4 bases, with 11 bases left between them. The CDR3 runs to 13 residues. DNA of the CDR3: TGTGCCAGCAAACAATCAGCGGGAAACACCATATATTTT. This codes for CASKQSAGNTIYF.

This CDR3 reads CASSPNWERGEAFF. The DNA of the CDR3 is TGCGCCAGCAGCCCAAACTGGGAGAGAGGTGAAGCTTTCTTT. J is TRBJ1-1 and V is TRBV5-1; D uncertain. The CDR3 has 14 amino acids. Trimming stripped 4 bases from V and 7 bases from J, with 17 bases between. From germline, CDR1 is SGHRS and CDR2 YFSETQ. Drawing the rest from reference TRBV5-1 and TRBJ1-1, the complete variable domain is KAGVTQTPRYLIKTRGQQVTLSCSPISGHRSVSWYQQTPGQGLQFLFEYFSETQRNKGNFPGRFSGRQFSNSRSEMNVSTLELGDSALYLCASSPNWERGEAFFGQGTRLTVV.

The CDR3 loop reads CASSTSGTDTGELFF. In nucleotides, the CDR3 is TGTGCCAGCAGCACGTCCGGGACAGACACCGGGGAGCTGTTTTTT. This chain connects TRBV7-9 to TRBJ2-2, with 7 positions matching TRBD1. V was pared by 5 bases and J by 3 bases, with 6 bases of the junction left unmatched. This CDR3 spans 15 amino acids. The V gene's germline CDR1 is SEHNR and CDR2 FQNEAQ (reference sequence).

This rearrangement joins TRBV14 to TRBJ2-1; the D gene is possibly TRBD2 (7 bases). V dropped 4 bases and J dropped 4 bases, with 14 bases sitting between them. Germline CDR1 SGHDN, CDR2 FVKESK. The CDR3 sequence is 15 residues long. CDR3 nucleotide sequence: TGTGCCAGCAGCCGATGGGGGGGCTCATACAATGAGCAGTTCTTC. Amino acid sequence: CASSRWGGSYNEQFF.

The chain is built from TRBV2 and TRBJ2-3, with D possibly matching TRBD2 (7 bases). There are 14 residues in the CDR3. Trimming cost V 8 bases and J 3 bases, with 15 bases left between them. Per the germline V gene, CDR1 is SNHLY and CDR2 is FYNNEI. The CDR3 region has the DNA TGTGCCAGCGAGGGGGGGGCGGGTACAGATACGCAGTATTTT. Protein product: CASEGGAGTDTQYF.

The gene calls are TRBV19 and TRBJ1-1; possibly TRBD1 for D (5 bases). Germline loops: CDR1 LNHDA, CDR2 SQIVND (reference sequence). This CDR3 has 13 residues. V was pared by 3 bases and J by 1 base, with 6 bases between. The CDR3 spells CASSIGGNTEAFF. CDR3 sequence (DNA): TGTGCCAGTAGTATCGGGGGGAACACTGAAGCTTTCTTT.

The CDR3 region has the DNA TGTGCCAGCAGCGGGGACAGATCTTATGGCTACACCTTC. This encodes CASSGDRSYGYTF. V and J are TRBV7-2 and TRBJ1-2, with 7 bases fitting TRBD1. V lost 5 bases to trimming and J lost 5 bases; unmatched junction nucleotides: 5. The CDR3 is 13 amino acids. Germline V gene data show CDR1 as SGHTA and CDR2 as FQGNSA.

This clone showed up just once. V is TRBV5-1 and J is TRBJ1-1, with a weak D call TRBD1 (5 bases). Germline V CDR1 and CDR2: SGHRS, YFSETQ. The CDR3 sequence is 13 residues long. V lost 4 bases to trimming and J lost 1 base, with 8 bases between them. CDR3 coding DNA: TGCGCCAGCAGCCAGCAGGGGAACACTGAAGCTTTCTTT. Protein: CASSQQGNTEAFF.

The chain links TRBV11-2 to TRBJ2-1; 8 nucleotides line up with TRBD1. The CDR3 is made up of 16 amino acids. With 5 bases clipped from V and 2 bases from J, the junction kept 8 bases outside the gene matches. In germline, CDR1 is SGHAT, CDR2 FQNNGV. CDR3 sequence: CASSAARGRAYNEQFF. The CDR3 DNA sequence: TGTGCCAGCAGCGCAGCCAGGGGGCGGGCCTACAATGAGCAGTTCTTC.

The rearrangement joins TRBV30 to TRBJ1-2, with TRBD1 matching over 10 bases. CDR1 and CDR2 from the germline V gene are GTSNPN and SVGIG (reference sequence). V lost 3 bases and J lost 6; bases outside the gene matches: 4. The CDR3 length is 13 residues. For the CDR3, the DNA is TGTGCCTGGAGCCGGGACAGGGGAGATGGCTACACCTTC. Protein: CAWSRDRGDGYTF.

This clone was recorded once. The chain is built from TRBV5-5 and TRBJ1-5, with unresolved D. The CDR3 covers 15 residues. In germline, CDR1 is SGHKS, CDR2 YYEKEE (reference sequence). Trimming stripped 0 bases from V and 2 bases from J, with 9 bases between. Here the CDR3 DNA reads TGTGCCAGCAGCTTGGGCGGCTTCGGCAATCAGCCCCAGCATTTT. Translating it yields CASSLGGFGNQPQHF.

The chain is built from TRBV10-1 and TRBJ1-5; D unclear. V shed 3 bases and J shed 4 bases, with 7 bases lying between them. The germline CDR1 and CDR2 sequences are WNHNN and SYGVQD (reference sequence). This CDR3 is 13 amino acids long. The CDR3 nucleotides are TGCGCCAGCAGTGAACAGCAGAATCAGCCCCAGCATTTT. Translating it yields CASSEQQNQPQHF.

CDR3 DNA sequence: TGTGCCTGGAGTAACAGGGGGCTGGGCACCGGGGAGCTGTTTTTT. Protein product: CAWSNRGLGTGELFF. The V call is TRBV30, the J call TRBJ2-2, with 9 bases fitting TRBD1. Germline V gene data show CDR1 as GTSNPN and CDR2 as SVGIG (reference sequence). The CDR3 has 15 residues. The junction had 5 bases not matched to a gene; V was cut back by 2 bases and J by 4 bases.

The chain links TRBV2 to TRBJ1-1; 10 nucleotides agree with TRBD1. Germline V gene lookup returns CDR1 SNHLY and CDR2 FYNNEI. J was trimmed by 14 bases and V by 1 base; bases with no gene match: 10. The CDR3 sequence is 14 residues long. CDR3 DNA sequence: TGTGCCAGCAGTGAAGTATCGGGGACAGGGGTCGCCTTCTTT. Its protein product is CASSEVSGTGVAFF. Together with reference TRBV2 and TRBJ1-1, the CDR3 gives the full variable domain: EPEVTQTPSHQVTQMGQEVILRCVPISNHLYFYWYRQILGQKVEFLVSFYNNEISEKSEIFDDQFSVERPDGSNFTLKIRSTKLEDSAMYFCASSEVSGTGVAFFGQGTRLTVV.

V and J are TRBV12-3 or TRBV12-4 and TRBJ1-2, with 9 bases fitting TRBD1. Trimming took 6 bases from V and 7 from J; bases not matched to a gene: 6. The CDR3 spans 13 residues. CDR3 loop: CASRPGTGTGYTF. CDR3 in DNA: TGTGCCAGCAGGCCCGGGACAGGGACTGGCTACACCTTC.

The J gene is TRBJ2-1, the V gene TRBV9; no definite D call. CDR3 size: 16 residues. Between the trimmed V and J ends, which lost 2 bases and 0 bases, there was a span of 12 bases. Germline V lookup: CDR1 SGDLS, CDR2 YYNGEE. The CDR3, as DNA: TGTGCCAGCAGCGTTAAAATTTCTAGCTCCTACAATGAGCAGTTCTTC. The encoded protein is CASSVKISSSYNEQFF.

The chain has TRBV9 and TRBJ2-5; 8 bases are a match to TRBD1. There are 14 residues in the CDR3. Germline loops: CDR1 SGDLS, CDR2 YYNGEE. The junction had 7 bases not matched to a gene; V was cut back by 4 bases and J by 5 bases. CDR3 residues: CASSPRTGTETQYF. CDR3 DNA sequence: TGTGCCAGCAGCCCCCGGACAGGGACGGAGACCCAGTACTTC.

This clone was counted once. This sequence joins TRBV3-1 (or the pseudogene TRBV3-2) and TRBJ2-5; 10 bases map to TRBD2. Trimming took 0 bases from V and 5 from J; bases not matched to a gene: 9. This CDR3 is built from 17 residues. Germline CDR1 and CDR2: LGHDT and YNNKEL (reference sequence). The CDR3 region is CASSQDGSGGAGETQYF. The CDR3 DNA is TGTGCCAGCAGCCAAGATGGCAGCGGGGGGGCCGGGGAGACCCAGTACTTC.

The V and J genes are TRBV5-4 and TRBJ2-3; D remains unclear. V gave up 1 base and J gave up 1 base, with 7 bases separating them. CDR3 length equals 14 residues. In germline, CDR1 is SGHNT, CDR2 YYREEE (reference sequence). CDR3 residues: CASSLSPGTDTQYF. Written as DNA, the CDR3 is TGTGCCAGCAGCTTGTCCCCCGGCACAGATACGCAGTATTTT.

This chain's CDR3 is CASSLAAGEGATEAFF. CDR3 coding DNA: TGTGCCAGCAGCTTAGCGGCCGGGGAGGGAGCGACTGAAGCTTTCTTT. V and J are TRBV7-2 and TRBJ1-1; unclear D gene. Trimming left V 0 bases short and J 5 bases short, with 16 bases between. This CDR3 has 16 residues. Germline CDR1 reads SGHTA; CDR2 reads FQGNSA.

This clone was found a few times. This chain links TRBV2 with TRBJ1-1; D not certain. Germline values: CDR1 SNHLY, CDR2 FYNNEI. V was trimmed by 4 bases and J by 1 base, leaving 10 bases between them. This CDR3 region has 14 residues. The CDR3 nucleotides are TGTGCCAGCAGTGGGAGACGGGAGAACACTGAAGCTTTCTTT. It codes for CASSGRRENTEAFF.

The V call is TRBV11-1, the J call TRBJ2-2; perhaps TRBD2 as D (5 bases). CDR3 length equals 15 residues. The germline V gene has CDR1 SGHAT and CDR2 FQDESV (reference sequence). V lost 1 base and J 4 bases, leaving 10 bases between the germline ends. The DNA of the CDR3 is TGTGCCAGCAGCTTAGACAGCGCGGGCACCGGGGAGCTGTTTTTT. Residues: CASSLDSAGTGELFF.

A remark on this clone: Within the sample, other DNA sequences also encode this same CDR3. The chain has TRBV5-1 and TRBJ1-2; the D gene is possibly TRBD1 (6 bases). Trimming took off 4 bases at V and 11 bases at J, with 21 bases between the two ends. This CDR3 contains 14 residues. Germline CDR1 SGHRS, CDR2 YFSETQ. In nucleotides, the CDR3 is TGCGCCAGCAGCCCAGCACAGGGTACGTTTTCGTACACCTTC. This sequence encodes CASSPAQGTFSYTF.